The 4 T cell receptor beta chains below come from one sample, sequenced in a study of T cell repertoires in cytomegalovirus infection. These receptors' targets are unknown. Using its own MiXCR run on the reads, TCRdb lists one record per CDR3 protein. The table has 600,000 to 700,000 distinct CDR3 sequences, around 35% seen once. This specimen was cultured PBMCs, taken from culture after CMV antigen stimulation. Receptor source: a human donor in good health (CMV status not recorded). Some clones in this sample may be carry-over from other donors' samples.

The rearrangement joins TRBV7-2 to TRBJ2-7; 8 nucleotides agree with TRBD2. Trimming at V came to 5 bases and at J to 0 bases, leaving 6 bases not matched to a gene. The length of the CDR3 is 15 residues. Germline V CDR1 and CDR2: SGHTA, FQGNSA. CDR3 in amino acids: CASSTLAGSSYEQYF. CDR3 nucleotide sequence: TGTGCCAGCAGCACCTTAGCGGGGAGCTCCTACGAGCAGTACTTC. Complete variable domain (other parts from reference TRBV7-2 and TRBJ2-7): GAGVSQSPSNKVTEKGKDVELRCDPISGHTALYWYRQSLGQGLEFLIYFQGNSAPDKSGLPSDRFSAERTGGSVSTLTIQRTQQEDSAVYLCASSTLAGSSYEQYFGPGTRLTVT.

This clonotype has just a few counts. The chain joins TRBV15 to TRBJ2-5; 8 positions match TRBD2. The CDR3 has 18 residues. V lost 0 bases and J lost 2; bases outside the gene matches: 11. The germline V gene has CDR1 LNHNV and CDR2 YYDKDF (reference sequence). The CDR3 region is CATSRDDRTGGGQETQYF. CDR3 DNA sequence: TGTGCCACCAGCAGAGATGACCGAACCGGGGGGGGTCAAGAGACCCAGTACTTC.

This clonotype was recorded at least ten times. The chain has TRBV7-8 and TRBJ2-2; D is unresolved. V was cut by 1 base and J by 7 bases, with 4 bases left in between. Germline CDR1 is SGHVS and CDR2 is FQNEAQ. The CDR3 extends over 12 amino acids. The CDR3 DNA reads TGTGCCAGCAGCTTAGGGTTCGGGGAGCTGTTTTTT. Its protein product is CASSLGFGELFF.

There are a few counts of this clonotype. This chain links TRBV12-3 or TRBV12-4 with TRBJ2-7; D unresolved. The V and J ends lost 6 bases and 2 bases respectively, with 17 bases between them. The CDR3 extends over 15 amino acids. The CDR3 protein is CASSPLKTVAYEQYF. For the CDR3, the DNA is TGTGCCAGCAGCCCCCTGAAGACTGTAGCCTACGAGCAGTACTTC.